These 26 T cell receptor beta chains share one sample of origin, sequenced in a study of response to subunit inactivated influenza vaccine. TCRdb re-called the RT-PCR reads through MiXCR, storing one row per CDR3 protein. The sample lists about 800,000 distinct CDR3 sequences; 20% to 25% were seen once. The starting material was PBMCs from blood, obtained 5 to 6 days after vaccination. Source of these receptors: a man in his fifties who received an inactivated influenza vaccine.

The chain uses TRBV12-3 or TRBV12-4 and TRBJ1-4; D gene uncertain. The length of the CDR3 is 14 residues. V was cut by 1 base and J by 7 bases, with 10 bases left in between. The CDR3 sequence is CASSLGIIGEKLFF. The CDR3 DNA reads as TGTGCCAGCAGTTTAGGGATTATAGGTGAAAAACTGTTTTTT.

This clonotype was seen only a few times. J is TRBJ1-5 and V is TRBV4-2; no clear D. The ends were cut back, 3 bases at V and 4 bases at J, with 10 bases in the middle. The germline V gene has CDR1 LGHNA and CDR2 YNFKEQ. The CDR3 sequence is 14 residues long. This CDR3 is CASSHRGLNQPQHF. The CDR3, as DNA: TGTGCCAGCAGCCACCGGGGTTTGAATCAGCCCCAGCATTTT.

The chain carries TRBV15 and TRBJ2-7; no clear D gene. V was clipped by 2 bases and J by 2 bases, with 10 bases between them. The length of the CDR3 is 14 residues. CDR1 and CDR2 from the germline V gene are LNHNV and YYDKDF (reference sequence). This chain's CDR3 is CATSRLGGAYEQYF. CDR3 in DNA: TGTGCCACCAGCAGATTAGGTGGGGCCTACGAGCAGTACTTC.

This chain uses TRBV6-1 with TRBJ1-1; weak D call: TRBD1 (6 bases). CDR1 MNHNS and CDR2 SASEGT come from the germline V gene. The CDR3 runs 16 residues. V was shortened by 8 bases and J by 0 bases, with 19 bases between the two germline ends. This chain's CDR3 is CASGRSGTYLNTEAFF. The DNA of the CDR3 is TGTGCCAGCGGGCGATCCGGGACATACCTGAACACTGAAGCTTTCTTT.

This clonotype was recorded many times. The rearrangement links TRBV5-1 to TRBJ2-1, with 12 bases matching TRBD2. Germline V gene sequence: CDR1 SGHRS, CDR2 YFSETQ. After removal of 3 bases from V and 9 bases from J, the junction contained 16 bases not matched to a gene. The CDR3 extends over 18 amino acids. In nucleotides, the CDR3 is TGCGCCAGCAGCTGGGGCACTTCTAGCGGGAGGGCCCGGTCTGAGCAGTTCTTC. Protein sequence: CASSWGTSSGRARSEQFF.

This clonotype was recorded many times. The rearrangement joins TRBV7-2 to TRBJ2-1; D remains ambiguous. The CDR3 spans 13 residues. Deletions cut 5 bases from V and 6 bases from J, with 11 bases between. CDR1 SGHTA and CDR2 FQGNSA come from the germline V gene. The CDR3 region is CASSPSRRNEQFF. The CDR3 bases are TGTGCCAGCAGCCCCAGCCGGCGCAATGAGCAGTTCTTC.

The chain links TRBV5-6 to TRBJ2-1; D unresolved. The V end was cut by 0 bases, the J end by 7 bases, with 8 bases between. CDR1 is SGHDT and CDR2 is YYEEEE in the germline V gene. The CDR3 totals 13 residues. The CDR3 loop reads CASSLEVSNEQFF. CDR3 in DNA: TGTGCCAGCAGCTTGGAGGTTTCGAATGAGCAGTTCTTC.

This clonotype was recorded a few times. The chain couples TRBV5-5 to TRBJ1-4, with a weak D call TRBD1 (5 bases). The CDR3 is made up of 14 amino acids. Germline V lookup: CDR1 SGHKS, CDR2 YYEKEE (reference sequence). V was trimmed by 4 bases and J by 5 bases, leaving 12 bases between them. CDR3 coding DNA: TGTGCCAGCAGCGTGGCCGACAGAAATGAAAAACTGTTTTTT. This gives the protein CASSVADRNEKLFF.

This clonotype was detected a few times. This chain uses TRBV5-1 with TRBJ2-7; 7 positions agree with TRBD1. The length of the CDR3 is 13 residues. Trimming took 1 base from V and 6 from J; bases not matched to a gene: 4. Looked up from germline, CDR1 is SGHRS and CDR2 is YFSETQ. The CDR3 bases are TGCGCCAGCAGCTTGCAGGGGGAAGGCGAGCAGTACTTC. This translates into CASSLQGEGEQYF. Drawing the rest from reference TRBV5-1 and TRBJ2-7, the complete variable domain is KAGVTQTPRYLIKTRGQQVTLSCSPISGHRSVSWYQQTPGQGLQFLFEYFSETQRNKGNFPGRFSGRQFSNSRSEMNVSTLELGDSALYLCASSLQGEGEQYFGPGTRLTVT.

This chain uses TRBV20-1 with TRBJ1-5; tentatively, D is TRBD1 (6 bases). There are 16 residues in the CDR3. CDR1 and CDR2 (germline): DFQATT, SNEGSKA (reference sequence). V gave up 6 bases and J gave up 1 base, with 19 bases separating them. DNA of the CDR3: TGCAGTGCCCCCCTGGGGGGGGCATCGAGCAATCAGCCCCAGCATTTT. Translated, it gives CSAPLGGASSNQPQHF.

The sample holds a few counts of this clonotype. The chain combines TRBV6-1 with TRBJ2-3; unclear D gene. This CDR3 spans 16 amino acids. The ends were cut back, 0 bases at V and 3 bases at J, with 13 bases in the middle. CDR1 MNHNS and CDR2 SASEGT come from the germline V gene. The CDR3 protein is CASSEALRYLTDTQYF. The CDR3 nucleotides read TGTGCCAGCAGTGAAGCGCTGAGGTACTTGACAGATACGCAGTATTTT.

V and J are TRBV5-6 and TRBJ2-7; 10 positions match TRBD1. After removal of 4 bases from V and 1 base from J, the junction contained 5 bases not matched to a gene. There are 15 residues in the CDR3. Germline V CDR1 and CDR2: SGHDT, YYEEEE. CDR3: CASSRWDRGSYEQYF. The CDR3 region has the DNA TGTGCCAGCAGCCGGTGGGACAGGGGATCCTACGAGCAGTACTTC.

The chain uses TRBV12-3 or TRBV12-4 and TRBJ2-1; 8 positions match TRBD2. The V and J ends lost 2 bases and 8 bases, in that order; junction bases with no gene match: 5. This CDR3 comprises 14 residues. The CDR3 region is CASSLSGGGDEQFF. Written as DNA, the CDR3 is TGTGCCAGCAGTTTATCGGGGGGGGGCGATGAGCAGTTCTTC.

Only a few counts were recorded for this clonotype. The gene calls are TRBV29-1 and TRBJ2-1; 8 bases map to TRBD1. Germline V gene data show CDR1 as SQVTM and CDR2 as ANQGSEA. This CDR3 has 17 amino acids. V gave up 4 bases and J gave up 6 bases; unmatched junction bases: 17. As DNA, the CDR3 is TGCAGCGTTGCCCACGGACAGGGACGGTTCGTTCGCAATGAGCAGTTCTTC. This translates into CSVAHGQGRFVRNEQFF.

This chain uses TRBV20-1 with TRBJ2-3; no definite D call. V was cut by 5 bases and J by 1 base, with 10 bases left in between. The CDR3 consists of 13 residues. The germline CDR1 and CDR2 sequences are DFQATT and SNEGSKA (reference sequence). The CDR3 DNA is TGCAGTGCTCCGATTGGGGGCACAGATACGCAGTATTTT. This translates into CSAPIGGTDTQYF.

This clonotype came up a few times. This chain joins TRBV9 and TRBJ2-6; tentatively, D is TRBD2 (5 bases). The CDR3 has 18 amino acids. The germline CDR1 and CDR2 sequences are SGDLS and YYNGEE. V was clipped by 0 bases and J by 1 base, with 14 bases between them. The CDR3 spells CASSVDVRGGSGANVLTF. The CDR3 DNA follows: TGTGCCAGCAGCGTAGATGTCCGGGGTGGGTCTGGGGCCAACGTCCTGACTTTC. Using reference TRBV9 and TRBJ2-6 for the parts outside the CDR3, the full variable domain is DSGVTQTPKHLITATGQRVTLRCSPRSGDLSVYWYQQSLDQGLQFLIQYYNGEERAKGNILERFSAQQFPDLHSELNLSSLELGDSALYFCASSVDVRGGSGANVLTFGAGSRLTVL.

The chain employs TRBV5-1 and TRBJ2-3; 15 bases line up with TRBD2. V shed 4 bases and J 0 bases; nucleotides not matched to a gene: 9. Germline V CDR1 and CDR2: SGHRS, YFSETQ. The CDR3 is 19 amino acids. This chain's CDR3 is CASSPGLAGGPRSTDTQYF. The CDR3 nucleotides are TGCGCCAGCAGCCCCGGACTAGCGGGAGGGCCGAGAAGCACAGATACGCAGTATTTT.

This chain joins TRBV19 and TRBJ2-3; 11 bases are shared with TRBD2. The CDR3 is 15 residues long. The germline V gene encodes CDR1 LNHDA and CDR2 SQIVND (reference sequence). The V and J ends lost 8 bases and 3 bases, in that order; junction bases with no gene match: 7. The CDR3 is CASASIAGGTDTQYF. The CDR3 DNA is TGTGCCAGTGCCTCGATAGCGGGAGGGACAGATACGCAGTATTTT.

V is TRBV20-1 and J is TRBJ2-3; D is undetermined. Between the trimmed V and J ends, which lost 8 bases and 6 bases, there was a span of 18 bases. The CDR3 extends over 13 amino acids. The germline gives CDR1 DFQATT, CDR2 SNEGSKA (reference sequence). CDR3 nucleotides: TGCAGTCCTGGCCCAGCGCCCGGGGATACGCAGTATTTT. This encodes CSPGPAPGDTQYF.

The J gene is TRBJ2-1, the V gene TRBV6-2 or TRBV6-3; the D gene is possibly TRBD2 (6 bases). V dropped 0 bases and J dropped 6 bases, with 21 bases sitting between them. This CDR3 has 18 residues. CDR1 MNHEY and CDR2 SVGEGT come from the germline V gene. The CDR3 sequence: CASSYSRGIGRMGNEQFF. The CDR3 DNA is TGTGCCAGCAGTTACTCGAGAGGGATCGGGAGAATGGGCAATGAGCAGTTCTTC.

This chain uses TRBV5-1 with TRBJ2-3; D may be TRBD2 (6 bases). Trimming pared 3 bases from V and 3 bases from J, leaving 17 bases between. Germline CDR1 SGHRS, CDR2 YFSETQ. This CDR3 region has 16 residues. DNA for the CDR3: TGCGCCAGCAGCTCGGGGGACCTCCTAGGGACAGATACGCAGTATTTT. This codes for CASSSGDLLGTDTQYF.

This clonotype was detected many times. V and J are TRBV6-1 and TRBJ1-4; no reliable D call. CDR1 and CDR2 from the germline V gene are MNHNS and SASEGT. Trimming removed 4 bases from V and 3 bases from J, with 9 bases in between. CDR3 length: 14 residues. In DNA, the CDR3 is TGTGCCAGCAGTGTCTCGGAGGCTAATGAAAAACTGTTTTTT. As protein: CASSVSEANEKLFF.

The CDR3 DNA is TGTGCCAGCAGTCCCGGGACTAGCGGGAGAAGGTATGAGCAGTTCTTC. It encodes CASSPGTSGRRYEQFF. The chain uses TRBV6-1 and TRBJ2-1; 14 nucleotides match TRBD2. J was trimmed by 8 bases and V by 5 bases; bases with no gene match: 8. The CDR3 totals 16 residues. CDR1 and CDR2 (germline): MNHNS, SASEGT.

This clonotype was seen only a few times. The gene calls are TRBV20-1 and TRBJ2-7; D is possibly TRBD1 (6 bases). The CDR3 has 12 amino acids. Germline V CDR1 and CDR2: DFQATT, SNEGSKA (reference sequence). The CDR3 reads CSAYPHTGEQYF. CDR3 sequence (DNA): TGCAGCGCATACCCCCATACAGGGGAGCAGTACTTC.

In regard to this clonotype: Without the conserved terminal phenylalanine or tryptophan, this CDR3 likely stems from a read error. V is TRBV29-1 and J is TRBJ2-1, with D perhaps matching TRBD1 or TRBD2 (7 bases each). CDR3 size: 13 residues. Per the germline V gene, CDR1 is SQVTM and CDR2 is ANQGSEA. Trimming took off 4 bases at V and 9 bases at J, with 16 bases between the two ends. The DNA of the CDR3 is TGCAGCGTTGGCAGGGGGGGACTCATTGAGCAGTTCTTG. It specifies CSVGRGGLIEQFL.

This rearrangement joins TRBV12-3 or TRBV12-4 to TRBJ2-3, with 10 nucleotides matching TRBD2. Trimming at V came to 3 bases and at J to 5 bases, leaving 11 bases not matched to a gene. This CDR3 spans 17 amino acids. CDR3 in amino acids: CASSLRALLAGVDTQYF. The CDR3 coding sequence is TGTGCCAGCAGTTTGAGGGCGCTCCTAGCGGGAGTAGATACGCAGTATTTT.